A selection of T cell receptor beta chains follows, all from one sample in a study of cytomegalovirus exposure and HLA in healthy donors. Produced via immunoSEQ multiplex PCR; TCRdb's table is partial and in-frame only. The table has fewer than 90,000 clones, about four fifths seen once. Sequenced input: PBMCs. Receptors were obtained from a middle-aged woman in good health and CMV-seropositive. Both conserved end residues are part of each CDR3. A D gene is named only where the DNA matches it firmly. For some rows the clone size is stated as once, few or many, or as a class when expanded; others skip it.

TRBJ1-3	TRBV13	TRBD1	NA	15	TGTGCCAGCAGCTTCATCAGGGGGGATGGAAACACCATATATTTT	CASSFIRGDGNTIYF
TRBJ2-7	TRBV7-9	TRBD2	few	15	TGTGCCAGCAGCTCCCCCCCGGGACTAGTCTACGAGCAGTACTTC	CASSSPPGLVYEQYF
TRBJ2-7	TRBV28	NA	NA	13	TGTGCCAGCAGTTTAACCCCTAGCTCCGAGCAGTACTTC	CASSLTPSSEQYF
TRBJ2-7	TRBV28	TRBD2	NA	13	TGTGCCAGCAAGAGCGGGAGCTCCTACGAGCAGTACTTC	CASKSGSSYEQYF
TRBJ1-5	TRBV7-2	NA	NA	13	TGTGCCAGCATCGGTAATCCAGGCATGCCCCAGCATTTT	CASIGNPGMPQHF
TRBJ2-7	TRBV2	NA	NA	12	TGTGCCAGCAATCCCGGCTCCTACGAGCAGTACTTC	CASNPGSYEQYF
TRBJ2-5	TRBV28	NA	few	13	TGTGCCAGCAGTTTAAGTAGCTTAGAGACCCAGTACTTC	CASSLSSLETQYF
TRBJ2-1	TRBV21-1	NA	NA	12	TGTGCCAGCAGCAAACTACTAGCGGGAAAGTTCTTC	CASSKLLAGKFF
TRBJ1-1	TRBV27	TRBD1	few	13	TGTGCCAGCAGTCCCGGGACAGGGAACGAAGCTTTCTTT	CASSPGTGNEAFF
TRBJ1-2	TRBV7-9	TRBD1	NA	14	TGTGCCAGCAGCCCCACCGGGACAGGGTATGGCTACACCTTC	CASSPTGTGYGYTF
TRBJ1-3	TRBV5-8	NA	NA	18	TGTGCCAGCAGCTTGCGAGGACAGCAGCAGTACTCTGGAAACACCATATATTTT	CASSLRGQQQYSGNTIYF
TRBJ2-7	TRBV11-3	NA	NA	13	TGTGCCAGCAGCCGGCAGGGGACCAACGAGCAGTACTTC	CASSRQGTNEQYF
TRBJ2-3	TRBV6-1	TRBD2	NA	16	TGTGCCAGCAGTGAATTGGGACTAGCGGGTCTAGATACGCAGTATTTT	CASSELGLAGLDTQYF
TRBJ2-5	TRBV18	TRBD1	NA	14	TGTGCCAGCTCCCTACAACAGGGGCAAGAGACCCAGTACTTC	CASSLQQGQETQYF
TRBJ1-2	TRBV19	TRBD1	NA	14	TGTGCCAGTACCCTGGGGGCAGGGGGCGGAGGCTACACCTTC	CASTLGAGGGGYTF
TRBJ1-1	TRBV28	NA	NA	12	TGTGCCAGCAGTTTCGGTTACACTGAAGCTTTCTTT	CASSFGYTEAFF
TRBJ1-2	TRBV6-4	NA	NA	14	TGTGCCAGCAGTGACGGTTCGGGGAACTATGGCTACACCTTC	CASSDGSGNYGYTF
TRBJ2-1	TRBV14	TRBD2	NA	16	TGTGCCAGCAGCCCCCTAGGACTAGCGGGGGGCAATGAGCAGTTCTTC	CASSPLGLAGGNEQFF
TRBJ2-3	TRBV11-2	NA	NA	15	TGTGCCAGCAGCCCGGGGATCTGGGTAGAAGATACGCAGTATTTT	CASSPGIWVEDTQYF
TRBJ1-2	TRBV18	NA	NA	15	TGTGCCAGCTCACCGGGGAGTGACGGAATCTATGGCTACACCTTC	CASSPGSDGIYGYTF
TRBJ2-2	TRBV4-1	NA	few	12	TGCGCCAGCAGCCAAGATTCCAGAGAGCTGTTTTTT	CASSQDSRELFF
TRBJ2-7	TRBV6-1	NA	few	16	TGTGCCAGCAGTGAAGCGGTTGGAGGGCCCCCCTACGAGCAGTACTTC	CASSEAVGGPPYEQYF
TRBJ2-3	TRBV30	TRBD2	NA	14	TGTGCCTGGAGTGTTACAGGACTAGGGGTGCCGCAGTATTTT	CAWSVTGLGVPQYF
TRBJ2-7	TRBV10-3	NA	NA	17	TGTGCCATCAGTGAGGCCAGGCTAGCCGCTAGCTCCTACGAGCAGTACTTC	CAISEARLAASSYEQYF
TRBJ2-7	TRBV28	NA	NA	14	TGTGCCAGCAGGGTAGAGGGACACTCCTACGAGCAGTACTTC	CASRVEGHSYEQYF
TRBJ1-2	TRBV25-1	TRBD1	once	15	TGTGCCAGCAGTGAAGGGACAGGGGCCCCCTATGGCTACACCTTC	CASSEGTGAPYGYTF
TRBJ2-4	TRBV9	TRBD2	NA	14	TGTGCCAGCAGCCCAAGACTAGCGGAAAACATTCAGTACTTC	CASSPRLAENIQYF
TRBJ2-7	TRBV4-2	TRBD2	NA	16	TGTGCCAGCAGCCAAGAATATGCGGGGGGGCCTTCTCGGCAGTACTTC	CASSQEYAGGPSRQYF
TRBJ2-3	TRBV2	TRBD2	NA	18	TGTGCCAGCAGTGAACTCGCCGGGACTAGCGGGAGGACAGATACGCAGTATTTT	CASSELAGTSGRTDTQYF
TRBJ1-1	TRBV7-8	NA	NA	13	TGTGCCAGCAGCGAAATAGAAAGTCATGAAGCTTTCTTT	CASSEIESHEAFF
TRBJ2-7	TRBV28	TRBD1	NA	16	TGTGCCAGCAGTTTTAACAGACAGGGAATATCCTACGAGCAGTACTTC	CASSFNRQGISYEQYF
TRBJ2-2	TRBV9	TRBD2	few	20	TGTGCCAGCAGCGTAGGGGATCAGACCGGGACTAGCGGATACACCGGGGAGCTGTTTTTT	CASSVGDQTGTSGYTGELFF
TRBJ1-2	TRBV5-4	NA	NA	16	TGTGCCAGCAGCTTGGGGGGAGGGGAGACTAACTATGGCTACACCTTC	CASSLGGGETNYGYTF
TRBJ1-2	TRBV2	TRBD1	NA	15	TGTGCCAGTCAAGTTGACAGGGGGCGCGTCTATGGCTACACCTTC	CASQVDRGRVYGYTF
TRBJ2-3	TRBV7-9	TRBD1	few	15	TGTGCCAGCAGCTCGGGACAGACAAGCACAGATACGCAGTATTTT	CASSSGQTSTDTQYF
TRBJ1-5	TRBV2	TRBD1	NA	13	TGTGCCAGCTCCGACAGGGAGCTAACGCCCCAGCATTTT	CASSDRELTPQHF
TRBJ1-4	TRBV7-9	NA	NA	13	TGTGCCAGCAGCTTAAGTGTGAGTGAAAAACTGTTTTTT	CASSLSVSEKLFF
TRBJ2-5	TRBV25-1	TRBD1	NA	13	TGTGCCAGCAGTACAGGGGGGCAAGAGACCCAGTACTTC	CASSTGGQETQYF
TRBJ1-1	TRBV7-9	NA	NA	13	TGTGCCAGCAGCCCCTCTATGAACACTGAAGCTTTCTTT	CASSPSMNTEAFF
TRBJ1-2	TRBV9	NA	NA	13	TGTGCCAGCAGCGGGGGGGGGTACTATGGCTACACCTTC	CASSGGGYYGYTF
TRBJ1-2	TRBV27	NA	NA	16	TGTGCCAGCAGTTTAATGGGCCCGGGGGAGAACTATGGCTACACCTTC	CASSLMGPGENYGYTF
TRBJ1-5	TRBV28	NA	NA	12	TGTGCCAGCAGTTTAGCCCCGAGGCCCCAGCATTTT	CASSLAPRPQHF
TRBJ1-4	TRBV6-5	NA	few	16	TGTGCCAGCAGTTACATGGGGGGTCAAGGGAATGAAAAACTGTTTTTT	CASSYMGGQGNEKLFF
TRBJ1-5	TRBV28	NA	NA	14	TGTGCCAGCACTGAGACAGCTTCAAATCAGCCCCAGCATTTT	CASTETASNQPQHF
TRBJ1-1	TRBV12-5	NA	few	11	TGTGCTAGTGCCCCAGGGGTTGAAGCTTTCTTT	CASAPGVEAFF
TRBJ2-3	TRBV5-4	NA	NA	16	TGCGCCAGCAGCTTGGACCAGACAGGCTCAAGGTATACGCAGTATTTT	CASSLDQTGSRYTQYF
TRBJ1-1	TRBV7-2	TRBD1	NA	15	TGTGCCAGCAGCTTAGTACAGGGGGGGAACACTGAAGCTTTCTTT	CASSLVQGGNTEAFF
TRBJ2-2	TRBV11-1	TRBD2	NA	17	TGTGCCAGCAGCTTGGGGACTAGCGGGTTTACGACCGGGGAGCTGTTTTTT	CASSLGTSGFTTGELFF
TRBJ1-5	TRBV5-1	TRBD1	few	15	TGCGCCAGCAGCCCCCGGGACAGCTTCAATCAGCCCCAGCATTTT	CASSPRDSFNQPQHF
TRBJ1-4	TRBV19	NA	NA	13	TGTGCCAGTAGGGACCACAGGCCCGGGAAACTGTTTTTT	CASRDHRPGKLFF
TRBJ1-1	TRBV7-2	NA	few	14	TGTGCCAGCAGCCTAGCGACAGGGAACACTGAAGCTTTCTTT	CASSLATGNTEAFF
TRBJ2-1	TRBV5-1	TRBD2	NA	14	TGCGCCAGCAGCTCGAGGACTAGCGGAAATGAGCAGTTCTTC	CASSSRTSGNEQFF
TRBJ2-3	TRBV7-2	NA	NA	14	TGTGCCAGCAGTCTAAGACTGGGCACAGATACGCAGTATTTT	CASSLRLGTDTQYF
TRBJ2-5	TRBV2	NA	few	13	TGTGCCAGCAGTTATGAACGGGGGAGGACCCAGTACTTC	CASSYERGRTQYF
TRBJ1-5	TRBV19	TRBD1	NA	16	TGTGCCAGTAGTATCGCCAACAGGGGGCTTGCTCAGCCCCAGCATTTT	CASSIANRGLAQPQHF
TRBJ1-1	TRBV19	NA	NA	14	TGTGCCAGTAGTAATCCAGGGTCCGGGACTGAAGCTTTCTTT	CASSNPGSGTEAFF
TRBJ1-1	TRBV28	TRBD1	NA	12	TGTGCCAGCAGCCTCGGACAGGGATTTGCTTTCTTT	CASSLGQGFAFF
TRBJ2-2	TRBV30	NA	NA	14	TGTGCCTGGAGTACGGTGACTGTAACCGGGGAGCTGTTTTTT	CAWSTVTVTGELFF
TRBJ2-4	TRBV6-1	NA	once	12	TGTGCCAGCGGGTGGCGGATTAATGCGTCGAACTTC	CASGWRINASNF